The clone carrying this T cell receptor beta chain was recorded only once. Its antigen is as yet unknown. These data belong to a study of graft-versus-host responses after intestinal transplantation. Whole-study context: Each recipient received a multivisceral, liver-intestinal, or isolated intestinal graft. Anti-thymocyte globulin was used for induction in all recipients, who then took tacrolimus and steroids for roughly three years. Findings and limits, study-wide: Some GvH clones appeared in ileal mucosa or blood before recipient bone marrow. Individuals carrying graft-donor T cell macrochimerism showed high graft-versus-host to host-versus-graft clonal ratios in allografts.

The CDR3 is made up of 16 amino acids. V trimming: 9 bases; J trimming: 3 bases; junction bases outside the gene matches: 9. CDR1 MNHNY and CDR2 SVGAGI come from the germline V gene (reference sequence). Grafts had their tissue processed, releasing intraepithelial and lamina propria lymphocytes. This table comes from immunoSEQ multiplex PCR, and its TCRdb copy is limited to in-frame clones, with some not included. There are approximately 20,000 clones in the sample; around 78% occur only once, and 3% to 3.5% lies in the top ten. The sample here was ileum tissue, taken 12 days after intestinal transplant. The genes are TRBV6-6 and TRBJ2-3; 13 bases are shared with TRBD2. The clonotype originates from a human patient who received an intestinal transplant, so some T cells may come from the graft donor. CDR3 sequence (DNA): TGTGCCAGTTTGGTTTGGACTAGCGGGGGAACAGATACGCAGTATTTT. Its translation is CASLVWTSGGTDTQYF.